These 5 T cell receptor beta chains came from one sample sequenced in a study of blood T cell repertoires in COVID-19. Generated by immunoSEQ multiplex PCR, the TCRdb table keeps only in-frame clones and is missing some. The sample yields approximately 210,000 clones, 85% to 90% seen once. Sequencing used peripheral blood. Receptors originate from a man aged 50-60 years with COVID-19, enrolled during active disease.

The gene calls are TRBV19 and TRBJ1-1; 8 positions match TRBD1. The CDR3 is 13 amino acids. Germline V gene lookup returns CDR1 LNHDA and CDR2 SQIVND (reference sequence). J gave up 0 bases and V 9 bases, and 3 bases lay outside the gene matches. The CDR3 coding sequence is TGTGCCAGCCGGGACAGGATGAACACTGAAGCTTTCTTT. It codes for CASRDRMNTEAFF.

This sequence joins TRBV6-5 and TRBJ2-2; D unresolved. Germline loops: CDR1 MNHEY, CDR2 SVGAGI. V lost 5 bases to trimming and J lost 5 bases, with 6 bases between them. The CDR3 runs 12 residues. The CDR3 here is CASSPGTGELFF. The CDR3 region has the DNA TGTGCCAGCAGTCCGGGTACCGGGGAGCTGTTTTTT.

The V call is TRBV18, the J call TRBJ2-2; 11 positions agree with TRBD1. This CDR3 contains 15 residues. Trimming removed 4 bases from V and 5 bases from J; junction bases left unmatched: 3. Looked up from germline, CDR1 is KGHSH and CDR2 is LQKENI. The CDR3 reads CASSRTGGLTGELFF. The CDR3 bases are TGTGCCAGCTCACGGACAGGGGGCCTTACCGGGGAGCTGTTTTTT.

This chain links TRBV11-2 with TRBJ2-3; 11 bases are a match to TRBD2. With V trimmed by 0 bases and J by 2 bases, 1 base remained unmatched. Germline V CDR1 and CDR2: SGHAT, FQNNGV. CDR3 length equals 16 residues. Here the CDR3 reads CASSLELAGATDTQYF. Written as DNA, the CDR3 is TGTGCCAGCAGCTTAGAACTAGCGGGGGCCACAGATACGCAGTATTTT.

The chain uses TRBV9 and TRBJ2-2; 10 bases align to TRBD2. CDR3 length: 16 amino acids. Germline trimming cut 0 bases from V and 4 bases from J; bases unmatched to any gene: 3. The germline V gene encodes CDR1 SGDLS and CDR2 YYNGEE. DNA for the CDR3: TGTGCCAGCAGCGTAGCCAGCGGGAGGGCCACCGGGGAGCTGTTTTTT. Amino acid sequence: CASSVASGRATGELFF.